What follows are 23 T cell receptor beta chains derived from one specimen sequenced in a study of shared clonotypes between healthy human individuals. Some clones are missing from TCRdb's copy, which holds only in-frame ones; the method was immunoSEQ multiplex PCR. Of about 2.2 million clones in the sample, about 93% are singletons; the top ten hold less than 2%. Naivety among CD8 cells was defined by CD45RO negativity and positive CCR7 selection, thereby excluding terminally differentiated effector memory CD45RA+ cells. The sequenced material came from naive CD8+ T cells from PBMCs. The receptors come from a man between 18 and 29 years old in good health. Some clones in this sample may be carry-over from other donors' samples.

The chain combines TRBV27 with TRBJ2-7; 8 nucleotides agree with TRBD2. Germline V gene data show CDR1 as MNHEY and CDR2 as SMNVEV (reference sequence). V was pared by 2 bases and J by 6 bases, with 6 bases of the junction left unmatched. The CDR3 has 14 residues. The CDR3 spells CASSLSRGGGEQYF. The CDR3 DNA follows: TGTGCCAGCAGTTTAAGTCGGGGGGGTGGCGAGCAGTACTTC.

The rearrangement links TRBV6-5 to TRBJ2-5, with D possibly matching TRBD1 (6 bases). With 4 bases removed from V and 3 bases from J, the gap between germline ends came to 18 bases. Germline V gives CDR1 MNHEY, CDR2 SVGAGI. The CDR3 consists of 16 residues. CDR3: CASSLVMGAGEETQYF. The CDR3 bases are TGTGCCAGCAGTTTAGTTATGGGGGCGGGTGAAGAGACCCAGTACTTC.

This chain links TRBV28 with TRBJ2-7, with 7 bases matching TRBD2. The CDR3 totals 15 residues. V lost 5 bases and J lost 2; bases outside the gene matches: 9. The germline gives CDR1 MDHEN, CDR2 SYDVKM. The chain's CDR3 is CASSTERDVAYEQYF. CDR3 DNA: TGTGCCAGCAGTACCGAGCGGGATGTCGCCTACGAGCAGTACTTC.

The rearrangement links TRBV7-7 to TRBJ1-1; no firm D call. V was clipped by 2 bases and J by 1 base, with 5 bases between them. CDR3 size: 13 residues. Germline CDR1 and CDR2: SSHAT and FNYEAQ (reference sequence). For the CDR3, the DNA is TGTGCCAGCAGCTTAACGGAGAACACTGAAGCTTTCTTT. It specifies CASSLTENTEAFF.

The genes are TRBV27 and TRBJ2-1, with a weak D call TRBD2 (6 bases). The ends were cut back, 6 bases at V and 3 bases at J, with 15 bases in the middle. This CDR3 has 15 residues. Germline CDR1 is MNHEY and CDR2 is SMNVEV (reference sequence). The CDR3 here is CASSPPSADYNEQFF. CDR3 DNA: TGTGCCAGCAGCCCCCCTAGCGCTGACTACAATGAGCAGTTCTTC.

Note on this clone: This sample also contains other DNA sequences that code for the same CDR3. This sequence joins TRBV29-1 and TRBJ2-7, with a tentative D call TRBD2 (6 bases). V was trimmed by 3 bases and J by 2 bases, leaving 11 bases between them. This CDR3 comprises 13 residues. CDR1 is SQVTM, CDR2 ANQGSEA, per germline. In DNA, the CDR3 is TGCAGCGTTGAGGAGGGCCGTCCCTACGAGCAGTACTTC. Its protein product is CSVEEGRPYEQYF.

This chain connects TRBV7-2 to TRBJ2-1, with 12 bases fitting TRBD2. J was trimmed by 9 bases and V by 5 bases; bases with no gene match: 8. This CDR3 is 15 amino acids long. Per germline, CDR1 SGHTA and CDR2 FQGNSA. CDR3 sequence reads: CASSAALAGGSEQFF. The CDR3 nucleotides read TGTGCCAGCAGCGCCGCACTAGCGGGAGGTAGTGAGCAGTTCTTC.

This clone occurred once. This may arise from a read error, as a much more abundant clone is one base away. The same CDR3 arises from other DNA sequences in this sample as well. The chain is built from TRBV7-9 and TRBJ2-1; D gene uncertain. The CDR3 sequence is 10 residues long. CDR1 is SEHNR, CDR2 FQNEAQ, per germline (reference sequence). V shed 2 bases and J shed 8 bases, with 1 base lying between them. For the CDR3, the DNA is TGTGCCAGCAGCTTATATGAGCAGTTCTTC. This gives the protein CASSLYEQFF.

V is TRBV9 and J is TRBJ2-1, with D perhaps TRBD1 (6 bases). The CDR3 sequence is 20 residues long. Per germline, CDR1 SGDLS and CDR2 YYNGEE. The V end lost 1 base, the J end lost 2 bases, and 25 bases lay between the germline ends. This CDR3 reads CASSVNSPDSRGVAYNEQFF. The CDR3 nucleotides are TGTGCCAGCAGCGTAAATTCCCCTGACAGCAGGGGAGTTGCCTACAATGAGCAGTTCTTC.

Details on this clone: In the same sample, other DNA sequences code for this CDR3. J is TRBJ1-1 and V is TRBV28; 8 nucleotides match TRBD1. The CDR3 spans 14 residues. Germline V gene lookup returns CDR1 MDHEN and CDR2 SYDVKM. V gave up 7 bases and J gave up 5 bases; unmatched junction bases: 9. The CDR3 loop is CASTRDRGGTEAFF. In DNA form, the CDR3 reads TGTGCCAGCACTCGCGACAGGGGAGGAACTGAAGCTTTCTTT.

The rearrangement uses TRBV28 and TRBJ1-5, with 8 bases fitting TRBD1. Germline loops: CDR1 MDHEN, CDR2 SYDVKM. The CDR3 runs 15 residues. The V and J ends lost 5 bases and 3 bases, in that order; junction bases with no gene match: 6. For the CDR3, the DNA is TGTGCCAGCAGTACTGGGACAGGATACAATCAGCCCCAGCATTTT. Translated, it gives CASSTGTGYNQPQHF.

The chain uses TRBV28 and TRBJ1-5; D ambiguous. The CDR3 totals 12 residues. V was trimmed by 5 bases and J by 6 bases, leaving 8 bases between them. Germline CDR1 reads MDHEN; CDR2 reads SYDVKM. The CDR3 region has the DNA TGTGCCAGCAGTGAAGGCACTCAGCCCCAGCATTTT. Protein: CASSEGTQPQHF.

The chain uses TRBV6-5 and TRBJ2-7; TRBD1 aligns across 9 bases. V was clipped by 4 bases and J by 0 bases; unmatched bases: 7. The germline V gene encodes CDR1 MNHEY and CDR2 SVGAGI. This CDR3 comprises 16 residues. The CDR3 DNA follows: TGTGCCAGCAGTTTCCGGGACAGGGTTCCCTCCTACGAGCAGTACTTC. This translates into CASSFRDRVPSYEQYF.

V is TRBV4-1 and J is TRBJ2-7, with D hard to call. Germline assignment: CDR1 MGHRA and CDR2 YSYEKL. The CDR3 extends over 14 amino acids. V was pared by 2 bases and J by 3 bases, with 11 bases between. CDR3 loop: CASSQKEQIYEQYF. In nucleotides, the CDR3 is TGCGCCAGCAGCCAAAAGGAACAGATCTACGAGCAGTACTTC.

The gene calls are TRBV5-6 and TRBJ2-7, with 8 bases matching TRBD2. CDR1 SGHDT and CDR2 YYEEEE come from the germline V gene. The CDR3 consists of 15 residues. The junction had 11 bases not matched to a gene; V was cut back by 7 bases and J by 2 bases. CDR3 sequence reads: CASSLGGALTYEQYF. The CDR3, as DNA: TGTGCCAGCTCTCTCGGGGGGGCCTTGACCTACGAGCAGTACTTC.

The rearrangement joins TRBV29-1 to TRBJ1-1, with D tentatively TRBD1 (6 bases). The germline V and J ends were trimmed by 7 bases and 6 bases, with 21 bases remaining between them. Germline CDR1 is SQVTM and CDR2 is ANQGSEA. The CDR3 contains 14 residues. The CDR3 region has the DNA TGCAGCGCCCCATGGGTCACGGGGGGCGCTGAAGCTTTCTTT. Translated, it gives CSAPWVTGGAEAFF.

V gene TRBV7-9 combines with J gene TRBJ1-2, with 7 bases that match TRBD1. Looked up from germline, CDR1 is SEHNR and CDR2 is FQNEAQ (reference sequence). The CDR3 length is 15 residues. J gave up 5 bases and V 1 base, and 7 bases lay outside the gene matches. The CDR3 nucleotides are TGTGCCAGCAGCTTAGAAGCCAGGGGGAGGTATGGCTACACCTTC. Protein sequence: CASSLEARGRYGYTF.

The genes are TRBV5-6 and TRBJ2-7; 8 bases align to TRBD1. V was pared by 5 bases and J by 3 bases, with 10 bases of the junction left unmatched. Germline CDR1 reads SGHDT; CDR2 reads YYEEEE. The CDR3 runs 15 residues. CDR3 amino acids: CASRGVRDRYYEQYF. The CDR3 DNA follows: TGTGCCAGCAGAGGGGTGAGGGACAGGTACTACGAGCAGTACTTC.

The chain uses TRBV19 and TRBJ2-4; no clear D. Trimming pared 3 bases from V and 2 bases from J, leaving 14 bases between. Germline assignment: CDR1 LNHDA and CDR2 SQIVND (reference sequence). This CDR3 comprises 16 residues. As DNA, the CDR3 is TGTGCCAGTAGTATTGGATCGATCGAAACCAAAAACATTCAGTACTTC. Its protein product is CASSIGSIETKNIQYF.

J is TRBJ2-7 and V is TRBV11-2; D not certain. The V gene lost 1 base and the J gene lost 6 bases, with 7 bases spanning the gap. Germline values: CDR1 SGHAT, CDR2 FQNNGV. CDR3 length: 12 residues. CDR3 DNA sequence: TGTGCCAGCAGCTTAGGGGTACCCGAGCAGTACTTC. Translating it yields CASSLGVPEQYF.

The chain links TRBV7-9 to TRBJ2-7; 7 nucleotides match TRBD2. This CDR3 contains 16 residues. V was clipped by 3 bases and J by 2 bases; unmatched bases: 10. Germline V CDR1 and CDR2: SEHNR, FQNEAQ (reference sequence). CDR3 bases: TGTGCCAGCAGCTTCACGGAATCGGGACTACCCTACGAGCAGTACTTC. It translates to CASSFTESGLPYEQYF.

The CDR3 nucleotides read TGTGCCAGCAGCTTAGAAGTCTCGGGGCTGGGCAATGAGCAGTTCTTC. This sequence encodes CASSLEVSGLGNEQFF. The V and J genes are TRBV11-2 and TRBJ2-1; D possibly uses TRBD1 or TRBD2 (5 bases each). V lost 0 bases to trimming and J lost 6 bases, with 15 bases between them. The CDR3 is 16 residues long. The germline CDR1 and CDR2 sequences are SGHAT and FQNNGV. The variable domain in full, completed from reference TRBV11-2 and TRBJ2-1, reads EAGVAQSPRYKIIEKRQSVAFWCNPISGHATLYWYQQILGQGPKLLIQFQNNGVVDDSQLPKDRFSAERLKGVDSTLKIQPAKLEDSAVYLCASSLEVSGLGNEQFFGPGTRLTVL.

The chain carries TRBV11-2 and TRBJ1-2; 7 bases align to TRBD1. Germline trimming cut 3 bases from V and 3 bases from J; bases unmatched to any gene: 1. Germline V lookup: CDR1 SGHAT, CDR2 FQNNGV. The CDR3 is 13 residues long. The CDR3 loop reads CASSLGQHYGYTF. CDR3 DNA sequence: TGTGCCAGCAGCTTGGGACAGCACTATGGCTACACCTTC.